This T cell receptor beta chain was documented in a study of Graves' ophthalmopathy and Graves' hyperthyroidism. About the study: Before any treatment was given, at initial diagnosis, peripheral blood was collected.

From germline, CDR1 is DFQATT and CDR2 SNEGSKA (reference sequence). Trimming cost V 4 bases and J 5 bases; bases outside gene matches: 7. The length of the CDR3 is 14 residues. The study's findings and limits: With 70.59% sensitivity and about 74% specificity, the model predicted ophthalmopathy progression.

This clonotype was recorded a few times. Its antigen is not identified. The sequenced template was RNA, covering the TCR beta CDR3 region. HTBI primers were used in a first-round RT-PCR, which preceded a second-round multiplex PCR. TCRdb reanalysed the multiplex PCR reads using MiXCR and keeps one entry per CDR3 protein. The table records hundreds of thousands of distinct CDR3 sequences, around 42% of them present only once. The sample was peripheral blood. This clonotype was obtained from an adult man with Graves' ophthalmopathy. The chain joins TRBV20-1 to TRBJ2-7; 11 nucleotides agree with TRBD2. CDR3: CSANRGLAENEQYF. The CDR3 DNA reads TGCAGTGCTAATCGGGGACTAGCGGAAAACGAGCAGTACTTC.